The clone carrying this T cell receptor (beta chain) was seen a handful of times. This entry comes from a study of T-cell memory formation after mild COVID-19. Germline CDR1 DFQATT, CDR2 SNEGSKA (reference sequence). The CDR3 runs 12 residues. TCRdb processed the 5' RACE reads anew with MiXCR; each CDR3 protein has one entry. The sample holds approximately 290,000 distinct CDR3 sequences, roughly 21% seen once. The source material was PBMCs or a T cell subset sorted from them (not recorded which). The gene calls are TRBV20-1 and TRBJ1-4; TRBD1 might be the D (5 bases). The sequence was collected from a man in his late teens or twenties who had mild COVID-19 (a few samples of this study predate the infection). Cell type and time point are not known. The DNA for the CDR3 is TGCAGCGGTAGGGGCCGCCATGAAAAACTGTTTTTT. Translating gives CSGRGRHEKLFF.